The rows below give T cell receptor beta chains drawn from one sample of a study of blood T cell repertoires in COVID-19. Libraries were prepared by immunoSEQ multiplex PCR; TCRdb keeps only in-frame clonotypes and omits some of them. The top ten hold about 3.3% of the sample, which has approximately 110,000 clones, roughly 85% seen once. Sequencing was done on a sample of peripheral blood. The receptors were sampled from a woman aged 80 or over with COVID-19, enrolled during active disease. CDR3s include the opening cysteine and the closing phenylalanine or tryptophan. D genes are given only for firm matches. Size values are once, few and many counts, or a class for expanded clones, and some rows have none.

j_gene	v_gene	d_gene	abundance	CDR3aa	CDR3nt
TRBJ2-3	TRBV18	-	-	CASSPLALDGQNTDTQYF	TGTGCCAGCTCACCCCTAGCGTTGGACGGTCAAAACACAGATACGCAGTATTTT
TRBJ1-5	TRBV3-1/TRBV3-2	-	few	CASSHLPKGRDNQPQHF	TGTGCCAGCAGCCACCTCCCTAAGGGCAGGGACAATCAGCCCCAGCATTTT
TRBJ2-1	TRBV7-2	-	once	CASSLDPGDYNEQFF	TGTGCCAGCAGCTTAGACCCGGGGGATTACAATGAGCAGTTCTTC
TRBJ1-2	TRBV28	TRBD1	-	CASSLTQGALGYGYTF	TGTGCCAGCAGTTTGACACAGGGGGCTTTGGGCTATGGCTACACCTTC
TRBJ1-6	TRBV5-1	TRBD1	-	CASSFGQDNSPLHF	TGCGCCAGCAGCTTCGGACAGGATAATTCACCCCTCCACTTT
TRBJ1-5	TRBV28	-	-	CASTSPVLRVDQPQHF	TGTGCCAGCACCTCCCCGGTCCTGAGGGTCGATCAGCCCCAGCATTTT
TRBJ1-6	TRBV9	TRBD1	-	CASSVDDRGLNSPLHF	TGTGCCAGCAGCGTTGATGACAGGGGGCTCAATTCACCCCTCCACTTT
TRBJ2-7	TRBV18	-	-	CASSRASYEQYF	TGTGCCAGCTCACGAGCCTCCTACGAGCAGTACTTC
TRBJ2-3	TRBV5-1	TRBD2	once	CASSSGLLAGGTDTQYF	TGCGCCAGCAGCTCCGGATTACTAGCGGGAGGGACAGATACGCAGTATTTT
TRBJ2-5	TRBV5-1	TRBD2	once	CASSLSLAGGVVHETQYF	TGCGCCAGCAGCTTGTCACTAGCGGGAGGCGTTGTTCATGAGACCCAGTACTTC
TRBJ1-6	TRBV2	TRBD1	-	CASSEGTGVSPLHF	TGTGCCAGCAGTGAGGGGACAGGGGTATCACCCCTCCACTTT
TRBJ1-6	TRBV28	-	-	CASSLLPPSYNSPLHF	TGTGCCAGCAGTTTACTCCCCCCCTCCTATAATTCACCCCTCCACTTT
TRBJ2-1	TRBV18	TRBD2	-	CASSPPNSGGEYNEQFF	TGTGCCAGCTCACCACCAAATAGCGGGGGGGAATACAATGAGCAGTTCTTC
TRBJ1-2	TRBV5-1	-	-	CASSLEWGDYGYTF	TGCGCCAGCAGCCTGGAGTGGGGGGACTATGGCTACACCTTC
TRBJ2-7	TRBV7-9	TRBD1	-	CASSLVVRDRFSYEQYF	TGTGCCAGCAGCTTAGTCGTTAGGGACAGGTTTTCCTACGAGCAGTACTTC
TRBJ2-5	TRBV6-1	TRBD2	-	CASSVRRGGQGETQYF	TGTGCCAGCAGTGTTCGGCGGGGGGGGCAGGGAGAGACCCAGTACTTC
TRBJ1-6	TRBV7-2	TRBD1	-	CASSVDRESNSPLHF	TGTGCCAGCAGCGTAGACAGGGAGAGTAATTCACCCCTCCACTTT
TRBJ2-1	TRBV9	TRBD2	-	CASSPRFGTSGRAAYNEQFF	TGTGCCAGCAGCCCCAGATTTGGGACTAGCGGGAGAGCGGCCTACAATGAGCAGTTCTTC
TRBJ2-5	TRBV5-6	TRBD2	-	CASSTTSGGAQETQYF	TGTGCCAGCAGCACTACTAGCGGTGGGGCACAAGAGACCCAGTACTTC
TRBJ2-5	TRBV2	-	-	CASLRDWQETQYF	TGTGCCAGTCTTCGGGACTGGCAAGAGACCCAGTACTTC
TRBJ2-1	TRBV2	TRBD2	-	CASVGSGMPYNEQFF	TGTGCCAGCGTGGGGAGCGGGATGCCCTACAATGAGCAGTTCTTC
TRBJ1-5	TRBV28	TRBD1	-	CASSETGRDQPQHF	TGTGCCAGCAGTGAGACAGGGCGGGATCAGCCCCAGCATTTT
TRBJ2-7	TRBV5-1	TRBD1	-	CASQVDRGEQYF	TGCGCCAGTCAGGTGGACAGGGGCGAGCAGTACTTC
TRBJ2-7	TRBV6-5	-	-	CASSKTGTYEQYF	TGTGCCAGCAGTAAGACGGGAACCTACGAGCAGTACTTC
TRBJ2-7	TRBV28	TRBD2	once	CASSLRLAASEQYF	TGTGCCAGCAGTTTACGCCTAGCGGCCTCCGAGCAGTACTTC
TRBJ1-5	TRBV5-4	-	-	CASSLDSSSNQPQHF	TGTGCCAGCAGCTTGGACAGCAGTAGCAATCAGCCCCAGCATTTT
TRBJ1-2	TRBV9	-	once	CASSVEEGPYGYTF	TGTGCCAGCAGCGTAGAGGAGGGCCCGTATGGCTACACCTTC
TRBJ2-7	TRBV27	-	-	CASSETRWLGYEQYF	TGTGCCAGCAGTGAGACTCGGTGGCTAGGCTACGAGCAGTACTTC
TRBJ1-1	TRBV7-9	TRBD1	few	CASSLGQGARDTEAFF	TGTGCCAGCAGCTTAGGGCAGGGGGCAAGAGACACTGAAGCTTTCTTT
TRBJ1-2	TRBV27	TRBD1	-	CASSFDRGYGYTF	TGTGCCAGCAGTTTCGACAGGGGGTATGGCTACACCTTC
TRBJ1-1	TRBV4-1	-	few	CASSQVDAGWTEAFF	TGCGCCAGCAGCCAAGTCGACGCGGGGTGGACTGAAGCTTTCTTT
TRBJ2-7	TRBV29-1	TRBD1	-	CSVGQGTYEQYF	TGCAGCGTGGGACAGGGGACCTACGAGCAGTACTTC
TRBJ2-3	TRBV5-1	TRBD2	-	CASSPGTSGTDTQYF	TGCGCCAGCAGCCCCGGGACTAGCGGCACAGATACGCAGTATTTT
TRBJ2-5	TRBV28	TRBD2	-	CASGRLAGFGETQYF	TGTGCCAGCGGACGACTAGCGGGCTTCGGAGAGACCCAGTACTTC
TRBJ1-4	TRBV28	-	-	CASSFWQGYEKLFF	TGTGCCAGCAGTTTTTGGCAGGGCTACGAAAAACTGTTTTTT